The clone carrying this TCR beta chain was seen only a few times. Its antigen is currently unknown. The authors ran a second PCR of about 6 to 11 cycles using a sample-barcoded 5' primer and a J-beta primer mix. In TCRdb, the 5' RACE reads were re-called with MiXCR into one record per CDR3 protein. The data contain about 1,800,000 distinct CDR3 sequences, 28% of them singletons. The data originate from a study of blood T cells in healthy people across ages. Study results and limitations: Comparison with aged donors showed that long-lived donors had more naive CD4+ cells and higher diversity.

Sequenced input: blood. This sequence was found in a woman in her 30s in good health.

CDR3 bases: TGTGCCAGCAGCTCATACCCTGCTAGCGGCGCCCATACGCAGTATTTT. Amino acids: CASSSYPASGAHTQYF. The gene calls are TRBV7-2 and TRBJ2-3; 7 bases match TRBD2. V lost 4 bases and J lost 7; bases outside the gene matches: 14. CDR3 length: 16 residues. Germline CDR1 SGHTA, CDR2 FQGNSA.